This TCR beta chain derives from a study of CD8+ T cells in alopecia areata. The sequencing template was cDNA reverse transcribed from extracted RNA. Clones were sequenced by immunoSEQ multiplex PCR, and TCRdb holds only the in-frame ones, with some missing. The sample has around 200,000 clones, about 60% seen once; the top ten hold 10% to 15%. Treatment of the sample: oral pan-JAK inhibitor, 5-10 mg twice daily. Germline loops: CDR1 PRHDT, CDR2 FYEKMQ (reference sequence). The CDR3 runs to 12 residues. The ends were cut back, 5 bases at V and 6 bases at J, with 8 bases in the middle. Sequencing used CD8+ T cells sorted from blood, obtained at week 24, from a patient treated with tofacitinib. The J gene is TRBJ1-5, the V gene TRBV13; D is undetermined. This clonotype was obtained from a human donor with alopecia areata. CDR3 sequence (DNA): TGTGCCAGCAGCCGCCAAAGTCAGCCCCAGCATTTT. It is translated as CASSRQSQPQHF.